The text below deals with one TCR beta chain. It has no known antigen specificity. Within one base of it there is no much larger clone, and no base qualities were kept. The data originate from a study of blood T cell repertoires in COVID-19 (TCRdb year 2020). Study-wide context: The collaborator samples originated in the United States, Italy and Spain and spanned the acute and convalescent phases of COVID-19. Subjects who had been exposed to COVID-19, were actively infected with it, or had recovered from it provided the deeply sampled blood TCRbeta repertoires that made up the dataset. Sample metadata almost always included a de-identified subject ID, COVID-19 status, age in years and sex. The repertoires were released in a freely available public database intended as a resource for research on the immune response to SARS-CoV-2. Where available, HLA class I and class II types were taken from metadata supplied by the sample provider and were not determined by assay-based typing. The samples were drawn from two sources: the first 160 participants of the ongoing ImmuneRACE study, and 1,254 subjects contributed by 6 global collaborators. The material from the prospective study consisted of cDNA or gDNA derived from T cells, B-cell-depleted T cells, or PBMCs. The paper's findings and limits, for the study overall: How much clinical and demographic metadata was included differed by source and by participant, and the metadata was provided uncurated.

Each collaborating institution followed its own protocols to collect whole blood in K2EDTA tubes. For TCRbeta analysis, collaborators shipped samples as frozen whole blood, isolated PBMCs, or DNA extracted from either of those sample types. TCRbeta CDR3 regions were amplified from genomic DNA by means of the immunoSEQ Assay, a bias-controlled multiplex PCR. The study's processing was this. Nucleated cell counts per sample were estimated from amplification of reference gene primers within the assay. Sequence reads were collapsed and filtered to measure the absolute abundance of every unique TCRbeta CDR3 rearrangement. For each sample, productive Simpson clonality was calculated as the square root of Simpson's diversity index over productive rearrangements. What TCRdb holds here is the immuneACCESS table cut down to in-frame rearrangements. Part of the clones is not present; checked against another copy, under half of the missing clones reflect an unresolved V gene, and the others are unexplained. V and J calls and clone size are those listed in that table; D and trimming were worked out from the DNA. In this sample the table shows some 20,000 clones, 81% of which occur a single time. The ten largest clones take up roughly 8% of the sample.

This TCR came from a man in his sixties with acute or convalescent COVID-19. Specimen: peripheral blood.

The nucleotides are TGTGCCAGCAGCTTGATCGGGGGTCCCGCCTACGAGCAGTACTTC. Its amino acids are CASSLIGGPAYEQYF. The receptor chain draws on TRBV5-4 and TRBJ2-7; TRBD2 might be the D gene, on 6 matching bases. The CDR3 runs 15 amino acids, cysteine and phenylalanine included. The CDR3 DNA has 45 bases and is translated from base 1. V is shortened by 1 base, J by 2 bases, and the region joining them spans 13 bases. CDR1 and CDR2 (SGHNT, YYREEE) derive from the germline V gene (reference sequence).